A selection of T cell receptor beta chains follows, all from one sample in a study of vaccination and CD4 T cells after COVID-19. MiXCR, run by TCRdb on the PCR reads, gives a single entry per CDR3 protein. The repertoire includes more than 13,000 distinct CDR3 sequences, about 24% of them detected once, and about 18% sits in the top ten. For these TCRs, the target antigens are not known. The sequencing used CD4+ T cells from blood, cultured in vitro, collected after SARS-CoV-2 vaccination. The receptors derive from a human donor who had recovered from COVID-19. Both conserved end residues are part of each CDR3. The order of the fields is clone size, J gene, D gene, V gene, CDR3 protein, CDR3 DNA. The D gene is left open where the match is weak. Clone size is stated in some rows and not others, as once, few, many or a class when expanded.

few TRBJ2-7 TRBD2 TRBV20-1 CSARERTSGRAHEQYF TGCAGTGCTAGAGAGAGGACTAGCGGGAGGGCCCACGAGCAGTACTTC
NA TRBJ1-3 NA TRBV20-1 CSATRPGFRNTIYF TGCAGTGCTACTAGACCAGGGTTCAGGAACACCATATATTTT
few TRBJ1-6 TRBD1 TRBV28 CASSLRDRDNSPLHF TGTGCCAGCAGCCTCCGGGACAGGGACAATTCACCCCTCCACTTT
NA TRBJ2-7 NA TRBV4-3 CASSHRRDSSYEQYF TGCGCCAGCAGCCACCGCCGGGACTCGTCATACGAGCAGTACTTC
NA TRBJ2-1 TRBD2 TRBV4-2 CASSLLAGGGNEQFF TGTGCCAGCAGCCTGTTAGCGGGAGGTGGGAATGAGCAGTTCTTC
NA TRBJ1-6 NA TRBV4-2 CASSQDRGFDSPLHF TGTGCCAGCAGCCAAGATAGGGGTTTTGATTCACCCCTCCACTTT
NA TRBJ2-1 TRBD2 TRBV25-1 CASALGGNPYYNEQFF TGTGCCAGTGCCCTGGGGGGGAACCCCTACTACAATGAGCAGTTCTTC
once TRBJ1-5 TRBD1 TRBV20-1 CSARDRVDQPQHF TGCAGTGCTAGGGACAGGGTGGATCAGCCCCAGCATTTT
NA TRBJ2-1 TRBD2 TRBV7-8 CASSLEREWRYNEQFF TGTGCCAGCAGCTTAGAGCGGGAGTGGAGATACAATGAGCAGTTCTTC
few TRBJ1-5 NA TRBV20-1 CSARDFSSHQPQHF TGCAGTGCTAGAGATTTCAGCAGCCATCAGCCCCAGCATTTT
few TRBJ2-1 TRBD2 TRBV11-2 CASSSLASGMGEQFF TGTGCCAGCAGCTCCTTGGCTAGCGGGATGGGTGAGCAGTTCTTC
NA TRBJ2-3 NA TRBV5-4 CASSFGPRTDTQYF TGTGCCAGCAGCTTTGGCCCCCGTACAGATACGCAGTATTTT
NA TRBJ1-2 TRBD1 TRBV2 CASSDSTTGGDGYTF TGTGCCAGCAGTGATTCAACCACAGGGGGCGATGGCTACACCTTC
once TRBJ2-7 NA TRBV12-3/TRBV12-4 CASSSMPGGSTYEQYF TGTGCCAGCAGTTCGATGCCAGGGGGGTCAACCTACGAGCAGTACTTC
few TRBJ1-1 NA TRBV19 CASSLGRGRGGTEAFF TGTGCCAGTAGTCTCGGAAGGGGGAGGGGAGGGACTGAAGCTTTCTTT
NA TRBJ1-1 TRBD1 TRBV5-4 CASSFVDRVTEAFF TGTGCCAGCAGCTTCGTCGACAGGGTAACTGAAGCTTTCTTT
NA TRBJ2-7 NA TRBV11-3 CASSRDRADEQYF TGTGCCAGCAGCCGGGACCGGGCGGACGAGCAGTACTTC
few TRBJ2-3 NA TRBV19 CASSLGVPDTQYF TGTGCCAGTAGCTTAGGGGTTCCAGATACGCAGTATTTT
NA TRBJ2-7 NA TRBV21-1 CASSKPAKQGAGEQYF TGTGCCAGCAGCAAACCGGCTAAACAGGGGGCAGGCGAGCAGTACTTC
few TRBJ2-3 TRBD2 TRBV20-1 CSARDAFPPSGRATDTQYF TGCAGTGCTAGAGATGCTTTCCCCCCGAGCGGGAGGGCCACAGATACGCAGTATTTT
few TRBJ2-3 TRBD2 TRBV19 CAASGGGFTDTQYF TGTGCCGCGAGCGGGGGGGGCTTCACAGATACGCAGTATTTT
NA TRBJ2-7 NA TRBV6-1 CATWAGGRFGEQYF TGTGCCACCTGGGCAGGCGGCCGGTTTGGCGAGCAGTACTTC
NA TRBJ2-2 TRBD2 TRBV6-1 CASRPVSGRSGELFF TGTGCCAGCAGGCCCGTTAGCGGGAGATCCGGGGAGCTGTTTTTT
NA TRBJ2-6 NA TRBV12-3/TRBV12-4 CASSSMGGSSAGANVLTF TGTGCCAGCAGTTCCATGGGGGGCAGTAGTGCTGGGGCCAACGTCCTGACTTTC
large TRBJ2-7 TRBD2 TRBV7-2 CASSLGGGRVYEQYF TGTGCCAGCAGCTTAGGGGGCGGGAGGGTCTACGAGCAGTACTTC
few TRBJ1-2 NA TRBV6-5 CASSYGQNYGYTF TGTGCCAGCAGTTACGGTCAGAACTATGGCTACACCTTC
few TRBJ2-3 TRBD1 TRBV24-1 CATSDGTVPWDTQYF TGTGCCACCAGTGATGGGACAGTCCCCTGGGATACGCAGTATTTT
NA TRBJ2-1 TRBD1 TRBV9 CASSTAGTGNYNEQFF TGTGCCAGCAGCACCGCCGGGACAGGGAACTACAATGAGCAGTTCTTC
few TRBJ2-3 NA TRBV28 CASSPSLPDTQYF TGTGCCAGCAGTCCGTCCCTCCCAGATACGCAGTATTTT
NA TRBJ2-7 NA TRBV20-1 CSAPTVSGNPYEQYF TGCAGTGCTCCGACAGTTAGCGGAAACCCTTACGAGCAGTACTTC
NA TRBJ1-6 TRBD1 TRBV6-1 CASTWDSPYNSPLHF TGTGCCAGCACCTGGGACAGTCCCTATAATTCACCCCTCCACTTT
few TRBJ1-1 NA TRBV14 CASSQLTGTEAFF TGTGCCAGCAGCCAGCTCACAGGGACTGAAGCTTTCTTT
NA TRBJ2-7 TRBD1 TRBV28 CASGRTGLEQYF TGTGCCAGCGGCAGGACAGGGCTCGAGCAGTACTTC
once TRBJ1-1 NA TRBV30 CAWSVGLNTEAFF TGTGCCTGGAGTGTAGGTTTAAACACTGAAGCTTTCTTT
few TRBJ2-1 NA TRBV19 CASSILARGNEQFF TGTGCCAGTAGTATACTCGCGAGGGGCAATGAGCAGTTCTTC
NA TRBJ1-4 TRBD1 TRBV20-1 CSAIQGAYEKLFF TGCAGTGCGATACAGGGGGCTTACGAAAAACTGTTTTTT
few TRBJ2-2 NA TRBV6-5 CASSYPHGGSTNTGELFF TGTGCCAGCAGTTACCCGCACGGGGGCAGCACGAACACCGGGGAGCTGTTTTTT
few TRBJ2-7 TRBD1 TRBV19 CASSILQGVGETYEQYF TGTGCCAGTAGTATCCTCCAGGGGGTCGGAGAGACATACGAGCAGTACTTC
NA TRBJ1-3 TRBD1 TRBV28 CASSPQTGTGLGNTIYF TGTGCCAGCAGTCCCCAGACAGGGACAGGATTAGGAAACACCATATATTTT
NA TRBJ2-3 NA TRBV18 CASSPYADTQYF TGTGCCAGCTCACCGTACGCAGATACGCAGTATTTT
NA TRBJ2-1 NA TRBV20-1 CSARDLSGEQFF TGCAGTGCTAGAGACCTCAGCGGCGAGCAGTTCTTC
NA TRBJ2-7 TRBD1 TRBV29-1 CSVAGTGFYEQYF TGCAGCGTTGCGGGGACAGGGTTCTACGAGCAGTACTTC